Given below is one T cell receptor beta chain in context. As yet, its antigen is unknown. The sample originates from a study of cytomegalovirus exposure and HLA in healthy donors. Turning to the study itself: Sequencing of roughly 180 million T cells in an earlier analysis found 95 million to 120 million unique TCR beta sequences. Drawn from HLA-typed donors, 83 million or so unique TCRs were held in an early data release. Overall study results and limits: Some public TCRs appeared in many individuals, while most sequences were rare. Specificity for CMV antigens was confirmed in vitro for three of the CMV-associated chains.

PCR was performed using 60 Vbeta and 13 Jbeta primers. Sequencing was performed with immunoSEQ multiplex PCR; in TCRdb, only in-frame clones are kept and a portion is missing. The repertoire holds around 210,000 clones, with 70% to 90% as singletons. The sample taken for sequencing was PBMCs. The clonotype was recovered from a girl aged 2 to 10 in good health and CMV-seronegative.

The CDR3 here is CASSTGFGYTF. The CDR3 DNA sequence: TGCGCCAGCAGTACAGGGTTCGGCTACACCTTC. The rearrangement links TRBV5-1 to TRBJ1-2, with D tentatively TRBD1 (6 bases). The germline V and J ends were trimmed by 5 bases and 8 bases, with 10 bases remaining between them. This CDR3 is built from 11 residues. Germline V CDR1 and CDR2: SGHRS, YFSETQ.